Listed here are 2 T cell receptor beta chains from one sample, sequenced in a study of blood T cell repertoires in COVID-19 (dated by TCRdb to about 2020). The method was the immunoSEQ multiplex PCR assay. Drawn from immuneACCESS, this table holds only the in-frame rearrangements with V and J called that TCRdb kept. Clones are partly lost; checked studies trace under half to an unresolved V gene and leave the rest unexplained. Across this sample there are a few hundred thousand clones, with roughly 88% seen only once. The ten largest make up 1% of the sample. Sequences were obtained from PBMCs or T cells enriched from blood (not recorded which). These receptor sequences come from a woman aged 25 to 39 who had recovered from COVID-19.

This chain uses TRBV9 with TRBJ2-7, with 11 nucleotides matching TRBD1. Germline V gene data show CDR1 as SGDLS and CDR2 as YYNGEE. Trimming took 5 bases from V and 0 from J; bases not matched to a gene: 4. This CDR3 is 15 amino acids long. CDR3 loop: CASSSGQGASYEQYF. The DNA of the CDR3 is TGTGCCAGCAGTTCCGGACAGGGGGCCTCCTACGAGCAGTACTTC.

The V gene is TRBV7-3, the J gene TRBJ2-2; 8 bases map to TRBD1. The V gene end was trimmed by 2 bases and the J gene end by 5 bases; junction bases not matched to a gene: 4. The CDR3 is made up of 15 amino acids. In germline, CDR1 is SGHTA, CDR2 FQGTGA. CDR3 in DNA: TGTGCCAGCAGCTTAGACAGGGGCGGTACCGGGGAGCTGTTTTTT. Protein product: CASSLDRGGTGELFF.